These 20 T cell receptor beta chains were sequenced from one sample in a study of blood T cell repertoires in COVID-19. Method: immunoSEQ multiplex PCR; TCRdb's copy keeps in-frame clones and lacks some. The table shows approximately 230,000 clones, with about 90% occurring only once. The sequencing sample was made of peripheral blood. The receptors come from a man aged 80 or over with acute or convalescent COVID-19.

The gene calls are TRBV4-3 and TRBJ1-2, with 8 bases that match TRBD1. In germline, CDR1 is LGHNA, CDR2 YSLEER. V lost 4 bases, J lost 3 bases, and 7 bases stayed unmatched. This CDR3 contains 15 residues. The CDR3 DNA sequence: TGCGCCAGCAGCCCATCCGCACAGGGGGACTATGGCTACACCTTC. Its translation is CASSPSAQGDYGYTF.

This chain links TRBV7-2 with TRBJ2-1; D is unclear. Germline V gene sequence: CDR1 SGHTA, CDR2 FQGNSA. The CDR3 is 15 residues long. The V gene lost 4 bases and the J gene lost 9 bases, with 19 bases spanning the gap. CDR3 bases: TGTGCCAGCAGCTCCGACTCCGCTTCTACCGGTGAGCAGTTCTTC. This translates into CASSSDSASTGEQFF.

This clone was observed a single time. The V and J genes are TRBV4-2 and TRBJ1-1; D is possibly TRBD1 (6 bases). The CDR3 length is 13 residues. Germline CDR1 and CDR2: LGHNA and YNFKEQ. The V end lost 1 base, the J end lost 5 bases, and 8 bases lay between the germline ends. CDR3 protein: CASSQVRGTEAFF. The CDR3, as DNA: TGTGCCAGCAGCCAAGTAAGGGGGACTGAAGCTTTCTTT.

J is TRBJ2-2 and V is TRBV5-8; D call uncertain. From germline, CDR1 is SGHTS and CDR2 YDEGEE. V was cut by 7 bases and J by 0 bases, with 16 bases left in between. The CDR3 has 16 amino acids. This CDR3 reads CASVLLQRTNTGELFF. CDR3 sequence (DNA): TGTGCCAGCGTCCTATTACAGAGAACGAACACCGGGGAGCTGTTTTTT. The variable domain in full, with the rest retrieved from reference TRBV5-8 and TRBJ2-2, is EAGVTQSPTHLIKTRGQQATLRCSPISGHTSVYWYQQALGLGLQFLLWYDEGEERNRGNFPPRFSGRQFPNYSSELNVNALELEDSALYLCASVLLQRTNTGELFFGEGSRLTVL.

The genes are TRBV19 and TRBJ2-5; a possible D gene is TRBD2 (6 bases). The CDR3 is 13 amino acids. Germline CDR1 LNHDA, CDR2 SQIVND (reference sequence). V was shortened by 6 bases and J by 4 bases, with 12 bases between the two germline ends. In DNA form, the CDR3 reads TGTGCCAGTAGGGACCGCGGGGTAGAGACCCAGTACTTC. Its protein is CASRDRGVETQYF.

This chain joins TRBV2 and TRBJ2-1; 8 nucleotides line up with TRBD2. The CDR3 runs 15 residues. Germline V gene sequence: CDR1 SNHLY, CDR2 FYNNEI. V was clipped by 6 bases and J by 4 bases; unmatched bases: 8. The CDR3 loop reads CASSTSSGPYNEQFF. The CDR3 coding sequence is TGTGCCAGCAGCACCTCTAGCGGGCCATACAATGAGCAGTTCTTC. Filled out from reference TRBV2 and TRBJ2-1, the complete variable domain reads EPEVTQTPSHQVTQMGQEVILRCVPISNHLYFYWYRQILGQKVEFLVSFYNNEISEKSEIFDDQFSVERPDGSNFTLKIRSTKLEDSAMYFCASSTSSGPYNEQFFGPGTRLTVL.

This rearrangement joins TRBV3-1 (or the pseudogene TRBV3-2) to TRBJ1-4, with TRBD1 matching over 7 bases. Trimming took 4 bases from V and 7 from J; bases not matched to a gene: 18. Germline values: CDR1 LGHDT, CDR2 YNNKEL (reference sequence). CDR3 size: 18 residues. The DNA for the CDR3 is TGTGCCAGCAGCCCGGGGGACAGCCCTAAAACCTCAAGTGAAAAACTGTTTTTT. Its translation: CASSPGDSPKTSSEKLFF.

The V gene is TRBV21-1, the J gene TRBJ1-2. TRBV21-1 is flagged as a pseudogene. The CDR3 spans 15 residues. This chain's CDR3 is CASSKPNGGSYGYTF. The CDR3 DNA follows: TGTGCCAGCAGCAAACCTAATGGAGGGAGCTATGGCTACACCTTC.

V gene TRBV4-3 combines with J gene TRBJ1-2; D remains unclear. V was clipped by 0 bases and J by 7 bases, with 9 bases between them. Germline CDR1 reads LGHNA; CDR2 reads YSLEER. The CDR3 runs 13 residues. The CDR3 region has the DNA TGCGCCAGCAGCCAAGACAATGGGCGTGGCTACACCTTC. Residues: CASSQDNGRGYTF.

The rearrangement joins TRBV5-5 to TRBJ2-7; D not certain. Germline CDR1 reads SGHKS; CDR2 reads YYEKEE (reference sequence). V was cut by 3 bases and J by 4 bases, with 26 bases left in between. The CDR3 runs 18 residues. The CDR3 sequence is CASSSPVVLRGTQYEQYF. CDR3 bases: TGTGCCAGCAGCTCCCCTGTGGTGTTAAGAGGCACTCAATACGAGCAGTACTTC.

The chain links TRBV13 to TRBJ2-7; 9 bases are a match to TRBD1. Germline lookup yields CDR1 PRHDT and CDR2 FYEKMQ (reference sequence). The CDR3 extends over 14 amino acids. With V trimmed by 7 bases and J by 5 bases, 9 bases remained unmatched. CDR3 loop: CASTRPGTGNEQYF. For the CDR3, the DNA is TGTGCCAGCACGCGACCCGGGACAGGGAACGAGCAGTACTTC.

The chain has TRBV18 and TRBJ1-1; 8 nucleotides agree with TRBD1. This CDR3 contains 14 residues. Germline V gives CDR1 KGHSH, CDR2 LQKENI. The ends lost 3 bases at V and 4 bases at J; junction bases unmatched: 4. As DNA, the CDR3 is TGTGCCAGCTCACCGGACAGGGTGGGCACTGAAGCTTTCTTT. Translated, it gives CASSPDRVGTEAFF.

The V and J genes are TRBV6-5 and TRBJ1-2, with D maybe TRBD1 (6 bases). The length of the CDR3 is 14 residues. Germline CDR1 MNHEY, CDR2 SVGAGI. The germline V and J ends were trimmed by 7 bases and 5 bases, with 17 bases remaining between them. CDR3 in DNA: TGTGCCAGCACCCTATACGGACAGCAATATGGCTACACCTTC. Translated, it gives CASTLYGQQYGYTF.

The gene calls are TRBV7-2 and TRBJ2-1, with 9 bases matching TRBD2. CDR3 length: 18 amino acids. V lost 2 bases, J lost 0 bases, and 8 bases stayed unmatched. CDR1 and CDR2 (germline): SGHTA, FQGNSA. In DNA, the CDR3 is TGTGCCAGCAGCTTACAGACTAGCGGTATGAGCTCCTACAATGAGCAGTTCTTC. Translating it yields CASSLQTSGMSSYNEQFF.

The V and J genes are TRBV7-2 and TRBJ2-2; perhaps TRBD1 as D (6 bases). The germline gives CDR1 SGHTA, CDR2 FQGNSA. The CDR3 is made up of 14 amino acids. With 7 bases removed from V and 7 bases from J, the gap between germline ends came to 16 bases. The CDR3 protein is CASNQEGDRGELFF. In DNA form, the CDR3 reads TGTGCCAGCAACCAAGAGGGGGACCGCGGGGAGCTGTTTTTT.

This chain uses TRBV27 with TRBJ1-1; tentatively, D is TRBD1 (6 bases). Germline V gene lookup returns CDR1 MNHEY and CDR2 SMNVEV (reference sequence). V shed 6 bases and J shed 6 bases, with 26 bases lying between them. The CDR3 extends over 17 amino acids. The CDR3 loop is CASSLKPPGGGRSEAFF. CDR3 bases: TGTGCCAGCAGCTTAAAGCCGCCGGGGGGGGGCAGGTCTGAAGCTTTCTTT.

The chain is built from TRBV7-2 and TRBJ2-7; D may be TRBD2 (6 bases). Germline V gene sequence: CDR1 SGHTA, CDR2 FQGNSA. The CDR3 is 14 amino acids. Between the trimmed V and J ends, which lost 4 bases and 5 bases, there was a span of 15 bases. CDR3 in DNA: TGTGCCAGCAGCTCGCGGAGGGGTGCCAACGAGCAGTACTTC. It specifies CASSSRRGANEQYF.

The V call is TRBV5-8, the J call TRBJ1-5; 9 bases fit TRBD1. The V segment lost 3 bases and the J segment 5 bases; nucleotides outside the gene matches: 9. The CDR3 is made up of 16 amino acids. Germline CDR1 and CDR2: SGHTS and YDEGEE. CDR3 coding DNA: TGTGCCAGCAGCTCGACAGGGGGGGGTGGGCATCAGCCCCAGCATTTT. Translating it yields CASSSTGGGGHQPQHF.

CDR3 protein: CASSMRGGATNEKLFF. The DNA of the CDR3 is TGTGCCAGCAGCATGCGGGGGGGGGCAACTAATGAAAAACTGTTTTTT. The chain joins TRBV28 to TRBJ1-4, with a tentative D call TRBD1 (5 bases). The germline V and J ends were trimmed by 6 bases and 0 bases, with 14 bases remaining between them. CDR1 and CDR2 from the germline V gene are MDHEN and SYDVKM. The CDR3 has 16 residues.

The rearrangement joins TRBV5-1 to TRBJ2-3, with TRBD1 as a possible D gene (6 bases). V lost 3 bases and J lost 0, with 11 bases in between. This CDR3 region has 15 residues. Germline V gene data show CDR1 as SGHRS and CDR2 as YFSETQ. The CDR3: CASSSGRGSTDTQYF. CDR3 nucleotide sequence: TGCGCCAGCAGCTCCGGAAGGGGGAGCACAGATACGCAGTATTTT.